These T cell receptor beta chains were read from a single sample in a study of T cell repertoires in cytomegalovirus infection. These TCRs' antigens remain unknown. Each CDR3 protein is one row after TCRdb ran MiXCR on the reads. The profile shows more than 95,000 distinct CDR3 sequences, over 30% of them singletons. The sample here was CD8+ T cells from cultured PBMCs, taken from culture after CMV antigen stimulation. The origin of the receptors is a human donor in good health (CMV status not recorded). Some clones in this sample may be carry-over from other donors' samples. Each CDR3 is given with its conserved first and last residue. D genes are given only for firm matches. Where a row states a size, it is once, few, many or the class of an expanded clone; other rows omit it.

V	D	length	J	size	CDR3	DNA
TRBV20-1	NA	11	TRBJ2-3	few	CSAPLTDTQYF	TGCAGTGCCCCCCTCACAGATACGCAGTATTTT
TRBV7-3	TRBD2	16	TRBJ2-2	NA	CASRPRGAENTGELFF	TGTGCCAGCCGCCCGCGGGGGGCCGAGAACACCGGGGAGCTGTTTTTT
TRBV28	TRBD1	18	TRBJ2-1	few	CASSLEGGQGVSYNEQFF	TGTGCCAGCAGTTTAGAGGGGGGACAGGGAGTATCCTACAATGAGCAGTTCTTC
TRBV19	NA	14	TRBJ1-1	few	CASSIPGVNTEAFF	TGTGCCAGTAGTATACCGGGGGTGAACACTGAAGCTTTCTTT
TRBV10-3	NA	12	TRBJ1-2	NA	CAITSGGDGYTF	TGTGCCATCACCTCCGGAGGAGATGGCTACACCTTC
TRBV10-3	TRBD2	16	TRBJ2-1	NA	CAIRAILAGGNNEQFF	TGTGCCATCAGGGCGATCTTAGCGGGGGGAAACAATGAGCAGTTCTTC
TRBV9	NA	15	TRBJ2-1	NA	CASSVWRQGYNEQFF	TGTGCCAGCAGCGTATGGAGGCAGGGCTACAATGAGCAGTTCTTC
TRBV7-6	TRBD1	15	TRBJ2-7	NA	CASSLETGVSYEQYF	TGTGCCAGCAGCTTAGAAACAGGGGTATCCTACGAGCAGTACTTC
TRBV29-1	NA	14	TRBJ2-2	NA	CSVEGSEDSGELFF	TGCAGCGTTGAAGGGTCAGAGGACTCCGGGGAGCTGTTTTTT
TRBV7-9	NA	12	TRBJ1-2	few	CASSPGGAGYTF	TGTGCCAGCAGCCCTGGGGGGGCTGGCTACACCTTC
TRBV19	TRBD1	15	TRBJ1-5	NA	CASSMNRGGNQPQHF	TGTGCCAGTAGTATGAACAGGGGAGGAAATCAGCCCCAGCATTTT
TRBV27	NA	11	TRBJ1-3	NA	CATGTGNTIYF	TGTGCCACCGGAACTGGAAACACCATATATTTT
TRBV19	TRBD1	15	TRBJ2-7	NA	CASSISGGRYYEQYF	TGTGCCAGTAGTATATCAGGGGGCCGCTACTACGAGCAGTACTTC
TRBV7-9	NA	16	TRBJ1-1	NA	CASSLGQGKMNTEAFF	TGTGCCAGCAGCTTAGGGCAGGGAAAAATGAACACTGAAGCTTTCTTT
TRBV7-8	NA	17	TRBJ1-5	many	CASTVGGIGVLNQPQHF	TGTGCCAGCACCGTCGGGGGGATTGGGGTACTCAATCAGCCCCAGCATTTT
TRBV9	NA	13	TRBJ1-1	NA	CASSEGPLRGAFF	TGTGCCAGCAGCGAGGGCCCACTTAGAGGGGCTTTCTTT
TRBV4-3	NA	15	TRBJ2-1	few	CASSQDKWGSNEQFF	TGCGCCAGCAGCCAAGATAAATGGGGGTCCAATGAGCAGTTCTTC
TRBV27	NA	15	TRBJ2-7	NA	CASNSRMGTSYEQYF	TGTGCCAGCAACTCTCGGATGGGCACTTCCTACGAGCAGTACTTC
TRBV7-2	NA	18	TRBJ2-2	NA	CASSLVAGAAANTGELFF	TGTGCCAGCAGCTTAGTGGCGGGGGCCGCTGCGAACACCGGGGAGCTGTTTTTT
TRBV5-1	NA	15	TRBJ2-6	NA	CASSPSPGEANVLTF	TGCGCCAGCAGCCCCTCACCAGGGGAGGCCAACGTCCTGACTTTC
TRBV12-3/TRBV12-4	TRBD1	12	TRBJ2-1	many	CASSPQGNEQFF	TGTGCCAGCAGTCCACAGGGGAATGAGCAGTTCTTC
TRBV5-3	NA	15	TRBJ2-5	NA	CARSFPGCLVKTQYF	TGTGCCAGAAGCTTTCCAGGGTGTTTGGTAAAGACCCAGTACTTC
TRBV15	NA	13	TRBJ2-2	NA	CATSGGDPGELFF	TGTGCCACCAGCGGCGGTGACCCCGGGGAGCTGTTTTTT
TRBV4-2	NA	14	TRBJ1-2	NA	CASSQERANYGYTF	TGTGCCAGCAGCCAAGAGCGGGCTAACTATGGCTACACCTTC
TRBV7-9	TRBD1	15	TRBJ2-1	NA	CASSSRDRAYNEQFF	TGTGCCAGCAGCTCCCGGGACAGGGCCTACAATGAGCAGTTCTTC
TRBV5-5	NA	14	TRBJ1-2	NA	CASSLNRAQDGYTF	TGTGCCAGCAGCTTGAATAGGGCACAGGATGGCTACACCTTC
TRBV19	TRBD2	15	TRBJ2-7	NA	CASSMSGSGAYEQYF	TGTGCCAGTAGTATGAGCGGGAGCGGGGCCTACGAGCAGTACTTC
TRBV5-1	NA	14	TRBJ1-2	NA	CASSLGDSNYGYTF	TGCGCCAGCAGCTTGGGGGATTCTAACTATGGCTACACCTTC
TRBV5-1	NA	13	TRBJ1-1	few	CASSSGARWEAFF	TGCGCCAGCAGCTCCGGGGCCCGTTGGGAAGCTTTCTTT
TRBV4-1	NA	14	TRBJ2-3	many	CASSPDRLTDTQYF	TGCGCCAGCAGCCCCGACAGGCTCACAGATACGCAGTATTTT
TRBV4-1	NA	15	TRBJ1-1	NA	CASVTQKSWGTEAFF	TGCGCCAGCGTGACCCAGAAGTCGTGGGGCACTGAAGCTTTCTTT
TRBV28	TRBD1	15	TRBJ1-1	NA	CASDWQGAVNTEAFF	TGTGCCAGCGACTGGCAGGGGGCTGTGAACACTGAAGCTTTCTTT
TRBV6-8	NA	17	TRBJ2-3	NA	CASSKGPRDGLADTQYF	TGTGCCAGCAGTAAGGGCCCCCGGGACGGCCTGGCGGATACGCAGTATTTT
TRBV6-5	NA	16	TRBJ2-2	few	CASSYGPGEPTGELFF	TGTGCCAGCAGTTACGGCCCGGGGGAACCCACCGGGGAGCTGTTTTTT
TRBV27	NA	13	TRBJ1-1	few	CASSLYRDTEAFF	TGTGCCAGCAGTTTGTACAGGGACACTGAAGCTTTCTTT
TRBV4-3	NA	15	TRBJ1-4	few	CASSPGGGPGEKLFF	TGCGCCAGCAGCCCAGGAGGAGGTCCTGGGGAAAAACTGTTTTTT
TRBV29-1	NA	16	TRBJ2-1	many	CSVEHNTRKSYNEQFF	TGCAGCGTTGAACATAATACCAGGAAGTCCTACAATGAGCAGTTCTTC